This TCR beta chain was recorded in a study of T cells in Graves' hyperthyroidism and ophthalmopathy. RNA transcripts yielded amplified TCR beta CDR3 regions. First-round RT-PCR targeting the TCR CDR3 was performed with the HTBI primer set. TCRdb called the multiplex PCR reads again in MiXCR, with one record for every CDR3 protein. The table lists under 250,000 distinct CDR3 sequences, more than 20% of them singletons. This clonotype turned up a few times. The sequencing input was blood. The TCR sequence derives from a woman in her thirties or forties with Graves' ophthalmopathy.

As DNA, the CDR3 is TGTGCCAGCAGTTCGACAGGGCTTTCCTACGAGCAGTACTTC. Protein: CASSSTGLSYEQYF. The chain links TRBV27 to TRBJ2-7, with 7 bases that match TRBD1. With V trimmed by 4 bases and J by 1 base, 4 bases remained unmatched. The germline CDR1 and CDR2 sequences are MNHEY and SMNVEV (reference sequence). The CDR3 contains 14 residues.